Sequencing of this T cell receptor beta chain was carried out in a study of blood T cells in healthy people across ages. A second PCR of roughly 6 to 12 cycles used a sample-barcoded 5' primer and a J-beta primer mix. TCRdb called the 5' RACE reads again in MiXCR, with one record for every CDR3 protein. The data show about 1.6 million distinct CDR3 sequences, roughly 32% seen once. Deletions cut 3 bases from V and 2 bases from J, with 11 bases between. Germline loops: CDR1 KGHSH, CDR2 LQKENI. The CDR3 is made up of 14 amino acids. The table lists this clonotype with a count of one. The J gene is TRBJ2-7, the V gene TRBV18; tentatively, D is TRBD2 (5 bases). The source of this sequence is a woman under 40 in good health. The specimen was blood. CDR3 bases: TGTGCCAGCTCACCTCAGGACGGGACCTACGAGCAGTACTTC. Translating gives CASSPQDGTYEQYF.